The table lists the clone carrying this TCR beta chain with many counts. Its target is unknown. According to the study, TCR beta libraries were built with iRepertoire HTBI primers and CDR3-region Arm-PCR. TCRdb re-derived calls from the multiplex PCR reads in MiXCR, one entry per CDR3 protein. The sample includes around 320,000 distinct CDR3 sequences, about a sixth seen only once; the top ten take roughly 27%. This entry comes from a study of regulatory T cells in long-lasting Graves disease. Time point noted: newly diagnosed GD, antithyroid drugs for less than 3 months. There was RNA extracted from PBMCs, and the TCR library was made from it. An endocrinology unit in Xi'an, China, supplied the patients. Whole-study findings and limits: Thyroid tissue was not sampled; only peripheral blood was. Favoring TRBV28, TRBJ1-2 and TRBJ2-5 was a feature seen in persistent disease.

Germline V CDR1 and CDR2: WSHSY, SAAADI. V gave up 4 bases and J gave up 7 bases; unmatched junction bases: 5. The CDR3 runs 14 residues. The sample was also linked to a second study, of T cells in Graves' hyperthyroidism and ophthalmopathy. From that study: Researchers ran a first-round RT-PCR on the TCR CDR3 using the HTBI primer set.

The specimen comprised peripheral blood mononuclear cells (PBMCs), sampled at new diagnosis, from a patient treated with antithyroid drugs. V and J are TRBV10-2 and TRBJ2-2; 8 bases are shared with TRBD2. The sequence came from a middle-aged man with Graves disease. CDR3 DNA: TGCGCCAGCAGTGCAGCGGGGGTGGTCGGGGAGCTGTTTTTT. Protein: CASSAAGVVGELFF.